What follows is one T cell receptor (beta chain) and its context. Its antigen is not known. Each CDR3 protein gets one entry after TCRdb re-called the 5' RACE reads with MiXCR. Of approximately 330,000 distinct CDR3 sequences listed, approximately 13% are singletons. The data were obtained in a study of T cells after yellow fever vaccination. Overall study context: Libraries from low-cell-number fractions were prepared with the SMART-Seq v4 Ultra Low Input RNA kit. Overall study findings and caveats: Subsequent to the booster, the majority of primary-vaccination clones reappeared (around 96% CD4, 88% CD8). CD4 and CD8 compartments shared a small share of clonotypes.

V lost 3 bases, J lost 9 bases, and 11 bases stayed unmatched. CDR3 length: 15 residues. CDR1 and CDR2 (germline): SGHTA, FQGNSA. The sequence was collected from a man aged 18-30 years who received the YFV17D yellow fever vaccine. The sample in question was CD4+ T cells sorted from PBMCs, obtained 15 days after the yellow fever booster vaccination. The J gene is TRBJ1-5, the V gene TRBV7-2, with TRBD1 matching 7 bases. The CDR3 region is CASSFLHTGVWPQHF. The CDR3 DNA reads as TGTGCCAGCAGCTTCCTACATACAGGGGTTTGGCCCCAGCATTTT.